Below are 15 T cell receptor beta chains sequenced from a single sample in a study of molecular identifiers for immune sequencing clone quantification. TCRdb ran MiXCR on the PCR reads and lists one entry per CDR3 protein. Counted here are over 600,000 distinct CDR3 sequences, just under 20% occurring once; the ten biggest clones make up roughly 0.9%. The sequenced sample was naive CD8+ T cells from blood, with Jurkat cell RNA spiked in. Noted subset: FACS-sorted CD8+CD4-CCR7+CD45RA+ naive T cells. Receptors originate from a human donor in good health. Some libraries in this study had Jurkat cell RNA spiked in.

This clonotype was observed a few times. The V call is TRBV25-1, the J call TRBJ1-6; perhaps TRBD1 as D (5 bases). Germline values: CDR1 MGHDK, CDR2 SYGVNS. V was shortened by 2 bases and J by 10 bases, with 12 bases between the two germline ends. The CDR3 extends over 14 amino acids. The CDR3 spells CASSEPWGSSPLHF. The CDR3, as DNA: TGTGCCAGCAGTGAACCCTGGGGGTCGTCACCCCTCCACTTT. Complete variable domain (other parts from reference TRBV25-1 and TRBJ1-6): EADIYQTPRYLVIGTGKKITLECSQTMGHDKMYWYQQDPGMELHLIHYSYGVNSTEKGDLSSESTVSRIRTEHFPLTLESARPSHTSQYLCASSEPWGSSPLHFGNGTRLTVT.

There are many counts of this clonotype. J is TRBJ1-5 and V is TRBV20-1; D remains unclear. CDR3 size: 14 residues. The V gene lost 4 bases and the J gene lost 1 base, with 11 bases spanning the gap. Germline V gene sequence: CDR1 DFQATT, CDR2 SNEGSKA (reference sequence). DNA of the CDR3: TGCAGTGCTAAACCGAAGTACAGCAATCAGCCCCAGCATTTT. Its protein is CSAKPKYSNQPQHF.

The gene calls are TRBV30 and TRBJ2-2, with D perhaps matching TRBD2 (6 bases). Germline V lookup: CDR1 GTSNPN, CDR2 SVGIG (reference sequence). Trimming shortened V by 3 bases and J by 0 bases, and 20 bases separated the two germline ends. The CDR3 totals 18 residues. CDR3 sequence reads: CAWSGGWGARANTGELFF. The CDR3 DNA follows: TGTGCCTGGAGCGGGGGATGGGGCGCGCGGGCGAACACCGGGGAGCTGTTTTTT.

In this sample, this clonotype turned up many times. The rearrangement links TRBV5-1 to TRBJ2-7, with no clear D. The V end lost 2 bases, the J end lost 3 bases, and 12 bases lay between the germline ends. In germline, CDR1 is SGHRS, CDR2 YFSETQ. This CDR3 has 14 amino acids. The CDR3 loop reads CASSFGEVGYEQYF. The CDR3 region has the DNA TGCGCCAGCAGCTTCGGTGAGGTAGGCTACGAGCAGTACTTC.

The chain carries TRBV12-3 or TRBV12-4 and TRBJ2-7, with 7 bases identical to TRBD1. The junction had 10 bases not matched to a gene; V was cut back by 6 bases and J by 8 bases. This CDR3 has 13 amino acids. DNA for the CDR3: TGTGCCAGCAGCTTTGACAGGGCCAACAAGCAGTACTTC. Translation gives CASSFDRANKQYF.

This clonotype was counted many times. The CDR3 DNA reads TGTGCCAGCAGCCTAACGACAGGGTTAGACTATGGCTACACCTTC. It specifies CASSLTTGLDYGYTF. The chain couples TRBV7-6 to TRBJ1-2; 7 bases map to TRBD1. V trimming: 5 bases; J trimming: 3 bases; junction bases outside the gene matches: 9. The V gene's germline CDR1 is SGHVS and CDR2 FNYEAQ. The CDR3 totals 15 residues.

In the case of this clonotype: An end of the junction does not agree with germline; a read error may underlie this. This rearrangement joins TRBV11-2 to TRBJ2-3; no clear D gene. From germline, CDR1 is SGHAT and CDR2 FQNNGV. The CDR3 contains 13 residues. The CDR3 loop reads CASSSLSTYTQYF. The CDR3 DNA sequence: TGTGCCAGCAGCTCACTCAGCACATATACGCAGTATTTT.

Concerning this clonotype itself: A clone one base away is much larger, so this may be a read error. J is TRBJ2-2 and V is TRBV7-9; a weak D match, TRBD2 (6 bases). This CDR3 contains 15 residues. Germline V gives CDR1 SEHNR, CDR2 FQNEAQ (reference sequence). The CDR3 sequence is CASSSFGWNTGGLFF. The DNA for the CDR3 is TGTGCCAGCAGCTCGTTCGGGTGGAACACCGGGGGGCTGTTTTTT. The full variable domain, its missing parts supplied by reference TRBV7-9 and TRBJ2-2, is DTGVSQNPRHKITKRGQNVTFRCDPISEHNRLYWYRQTLGQGPEFLTYFQNEAQLEKSRLLSDRFSAERPKGSFSTLEIQRTEQGDSAMYLCASSSFGWNTGGLFFGEGSRLTVL.

The chain recombines TRBV12-3 or TRBV12-4 with TRBJ2-7, with D maybe TRBD1 (6 bases). The CDR3 extends over 14 amino acids. Trimming stripped 5 bases from V and 2 bases from J, with 13 bases between. DNA for the CDR3: TGTGCCAGCAGTCCCCGGACAGTACCCTACGAGCAGTACTTC. Its translation: CASSPRTVPYEQYF.

This clonotype showed up many times. This chain joins TRBV19 and TRBJ2-2; TRBD1 might be the D (5 bases). V was shortened by 2 bases and J by 5 bases, with 12 bases between the two germline ends. The V gene's germline CDR1 is LNHDA and CDR2 SQIVND (reference sequence). The CDR3 runs to 15 residues. CDR3 sequence (DNA): TGTGCCAGTAGTATAAATCCAGGGCGGACCGGGGAGCTGTTTTTT. This gives the protein CASSINPGRTGELFF.

This chain links TRBV19 with TRBJ2-7; TRBD2 matches 9 bases. Germline CDR1 and CDR2: LNHDA and SQIVND (reference sequence). The CDR3 contains 13 residues. Germline trimming cut 7 bases from V and 4 bases from J; bases unmatched to any gene: 5. This CDR3 reads CASNSGSEYEQYF. The CDR3 bases are TGTGCCAGTAATAGCGGGAGTGAATACGAGCAGTACTTC.

In DNA form, the CDR3 reads TGTGCCACCCAAGACGGAAGGGGAGCTTTCTTT. It is translated as CATQDGRGAFF. The V and J genes are TRBV6-5 and TRBJ1-1, with D tentatively TRBD1 (5 bases). V lost 10 bases and J lost 10, with 16 bases in between. Germline CDR1 and CDR2: MNHEY and SVGAGI. This CDR3 comprises 11 residues.

This clonotype was counted ten times or more. V gene TRBV20-1 combines with J gene TRBJ2-7; TRBD2 is a possible D gene (6 bases). V dropped 7 bases and J dropped 7 bases, with 26 bases sitting between them. The CDR3 covers 15 residues. Germline lookup yields CDR1 DFQATT and CDR2 SNEGSKA (reference sequence). The CDR3 DNA reads as TGCAGTGGTAAAGATTTCGAAAAGCGGAGGGTGGAGCAGTACTTC. Translation: CSGKDFEKRRVEQYF.

This clonotype was counted at least ten times. V is TRBV7-2 and J is TRBJ2-3; TRBD2 is a possible D gene (5 bases). The CDR3 consists of 14 residues. Looked up from germline, CDR1 is SGHTA and CDR2 is FQGNSA. V dropped 7 bases and J dropped 2 bases, with 13 bases sitting between them. CDR3 loop: CASNPGLHTDTQYF. For the CDR3, the DNA is TGTGCCAGCAATCCAGGACTGCACACAGATACGCAGTATTTT.

This clonotype was detected many times. This chain uses TRBV5-6 with TRBJ2-7; possibly TRBD1 or TRBD2 for D (5 bases each). The ends were cut back, 5 bases at V and 2 bases at J, with 11 bases in the middle. Per germline, CDR1 SGHDT and CDR2 YYEEEE. CDR3 size: 13 residues. CDR3 DNA sequence: TGTGCCAGCAGTCGGGACCGCCCCTACGAGCAGTACTTC. Its protein is CASSRDRPYEQYF. The full variable domain, completed using reference TRBV5-6 and TRBJ2-7, is DAGVTQSPTHLIKTRGQQVTLRCSPKSGHDTVSWYQQALGQGPQFIFQYYEEEERQRGNFPDRFSGHQFPNYSSELNVNALLLGDSALYLCASSRDRPYEQYFGPGTRLTVT.